The clone carrying this T cell receptor beta chain has a single count. This record belongs to a study of PD-L1 blockade in urothelial cancer. Background on the study: Treatment start was followed by blood analysis at 3 weeks (second dose) and again at 6 weeks.

Measured with immunoSEQ multiplex PCR; TCRdb has only the in-frame clones, and not every one. The sample lists about 91,000 clones, roughly 90% occurring once. CDR3 length: 18 residues. Trimming cost V 3 bases and J 2 bases; bases outside gene matches: 7. Germline V CDR1 and CDR2: SGHRS, YFSETQ. The TCR originated in a man in his 60s with urothelial cancer. V usage is TRBV5-1 and J usage is TRBJ2-6, with TRBD1 matching 11 bases. The sample consisted of PBMCs, taken around atezolizumab (anti-PD-L1) treatment. The CDR3 reads CASSSADRGLTGANVLTF. In DNA form, the CDR3 reads TGCGCCAGCAGCTCAGCGGACAGGGGGCTTACTGGGGCCAACGTCCTGACTTTC.